The 10 T cell receptor beta chains below were found in one sample sequenced in a study of spatial heterogeneity in lung cancer. Time point given: sample taken at primary tumor resection. Study observations and caveats: Mutation counts in tumors were tracked by counts of expanded intratumoral alpha and beta TCRs.

The antigens of these receptors remain unknown. TCRdb re-called the 5' RACE reads with MiXCR, one entry per CDR3 protein. The table includes fewer than 15,000 distinct CDR3 sequences, approximately 5.6% detected once. The sample here was lung tumor tissue, taken at surgery. The receptors come from a female donor with early-stage non-small cell lung cancer.

This clonotype was seen ten or more times. This beta chain appears as a stray read in a library generated for alpha chains; its size is not informative. The rearrangement joins TRBV11-1 to TRBJ2-1, with D hard to call. The germline gives CDR1 SGHAT, CDR2 FQDESV (reference sequence). CDR3 length equals 13 residues. V was trimmed by 0 bases and J by 4 bases, leaving 4 bases between them. Here the CDR3 reads CASSLAGYNEQFF. CDR3 nucleotide sequence: TGTGCCAGCAGCTTAGCGGGGTACAATGAGCAGTTCTTC.

This clonotype has a count of ten or more. With the library built for alpha chains, this beta chain is off target and its frequency is not meaningful. The chain links TRBV7-6 to TRBJ1-1; 7 nucleotides align to TRBD1. Germline V gene data show CDR1 as SGHVS and CDR2 as FNYEAQ. V shed 5 bases and J 11 bases; nucleotides not matched to a gene: 17. This CDR3 has 15 amino acids. CDR3: CASSQAGRGTSDAFF. The CDR3 DNA follows: TGTGCCAGCAGCCAAGCGGGCAGGGGGACGTCGGATGCTTTCTTT.

This clonotype was counted ten times or more. This beta chain turned up in a library designed for alpha chains; as an off-target read, its abundance says little. The chain employs TRBV6-2 or TRBV6-3 and TRBJ1-1, with D perhaps TRBD1 (6 bases). This CDR3 has 14 residues. V lost 7 bases and J 5 bases, leaving 17 bases between the germline ends. CDR1 and CDR2 from the germline V gene are MNHEY and SVGEGT. The CDR3 region is CASTRGTLWTEAFF. The CDR3 DNA reads TGTGCCAGCACCCGAGGGACACTTTGGACTGAAGCTTTCTTT.

This clonotype was counted at least ten times. This beta chain is an off-target read within a library intended for alpha chains, so its frequency means little. J is TRBJ1-3 and V is TRBV10-3; a possible D gene is TRBD1 (5 bases). Germline V gives CDR1 ENHRY, CDR2 SYGVKD. The CDR3 consists of 18 residues. Trimming stripped 10 bases from V and 0 bases from J, with 25 bases between. The CDR3 DNA sequence: TGTGCCACCCACCCACAACTGGGGGGATCGGCCTCTGGAAACACCATATATTTT. It is translated as CATHPQLGGSASGNTIYF.

This clonotype was picked up many times. This beta chain slipped into a library made for alpha chains as a stray read, so its size is not meaningful. The chain links TRBV9 to TRBJ2-1, with D uncertain. The CDR3 sequence is 13 residues long. Germline V CDR1 and CDR2: SGDLS, YYNGEE. V was cut by 3 bases and J by 5 bases, with 9 bases left in between. As DNA, the CDR3 is TGTGCCAGCAGCGCCGGAGTCCACAATGAGCAGTTCTTC. Amino acid sequence: CASSAGVHNEQFF.

This clonotype was recorded at least ten times. Germline and junction disagree at one end, which may indicate a read error. Found in a library prepared for alpha chains, this beta chain is an off-target read, and its abundance has little meaning. Here the CDR3 reads CASSPLLAGTDTQYF. The CDR3 DNA reads TGTGCTAGCAGCCCACTTTTGGCCGGGACAGATACGCAGTATTTT. The J gene is TRBJ2-3, the V gene TRBV7-7, with unresolved D. CDR1 and CDR2 (germline): SSHAT, FNYEAQ (reference sequence). The length of the CDR3 is 15 residues. Looking up the rest from reference TRBV7-7 and TRBJ2-3 gives the full variable domain: GAGVSQSPRYKVTKRGQDVTLRCDPISSHATLYWYQQALGQGPEFLTYFNYEAQPDKSGLPSDRFSAERPEGSISTLTIQRTEQRDSAMYRCASSPLLAGTDTQYFGPGTRLTVL.

In this sample, this clonotype turned up many times. This beta chain is off target for a library built for alpha chains, so its abundance means little. DNA for the CDR3: TGTGCCAGCAGCTTCCCGACAGTCCTGAGGCGGCAAGAGACCCAGTACTTC. Residues: CASSFPTVLRRQETQYF. The rearrangement joins TRBV7-2 to TRBJ2-5, with a weak D call TRBD1 (5 bases). CDR3 size: 17 residues. Trimming removed 3 bases from V and 2 bases from J, with 19 bases in between. CDR1 and CDR2 (germline): SGHTA, FQGNSA.

Regarding this clonotype: Because this beta chain is a stray read in a library intended to capture alpha chains, its abundance should not be given much weight. V and J are TRBV4-2 and TRBJ2-2; TRBD2 is a possible D gene (5 bases). Trimming left V 2 bases short and J 0 bases short, with 7 bases between. Per germline, CDR1 LGHNA and CDR2 YNFKEQ. This CDR3 spans 15 amino acids. CDR3 region: CASSQRGANTGELFF. CDR3 in DNA: TGTGCCAGCAGCCAACGGGGAGCGAACACCGGGGAGCTGTTTTTT.

In its sample, this clonotype was seen once. Since the library was made to target alpha chains, this beta chain is a stray read and its abundance is not meaningful. The genes are TRBV2 and TRBJ2-4, with D perhaps TRBD1 (6 bases). V lost 7 bases and J 0 bases, leaving 22 bases between the germline ends. CDR3 length equals 18 residues. The germline V gene encodes CDR1 SNHLY and CDR2 FYNNEI. CDR3 loop: CASTNRATGLLAKNIQYF. For the CDR3, the DNA is TGTGCCAGCACTAACCGGGCCACAGGGTTGTTAGCCAAAAACATTCAGTACTTC.

This clonotype was seen more than once but under ten times. A library made for alpha chains picked up this beta chain off target, so its size means little. The chain uses TRBV6-5 and TRBJ2-7; D not certain. V lost 6 bases to trimming and J lost 2 bases, with 11 bases between them. This CDR3 is built from 13 residues. The germline V gene encodes CDR1 MNHEY and CDR2 SVGAGI. DNA for the CDR3: TGTGCCAGCAGGTCTACTGGGACCTACGAGCAGTACTTC. Translation gives CASRSTGTYEQYF.